Shown below are 28 T cell receptor beta chains from a single sample sequenced in a study of T cells in Graves' hyperthyroidism and ophthalmopathy. RNA transcripts yielded amplified TCR beta CDR3 regions. The HTBI set primed first-round TCR CDR3 RT-PCR. TCRdb recomputed calls from the multiplex PCR reads with MiXCR, one row per CDR3 protein. The sample holds a few hundred thousand distinct CDR3 sequences, 14% seen once. Material for sequencing was blood. The receptor source for this set is a woman aged 30 to 39 with Graves' hyperthyroidism that later progressed to Graves' ophthalmopathy.

This clonotype was counted at least ten times. This chain links TRBV7-2 with TRBJ2-7; D is undetermined. Germline CDR1 is SGHTA and CDR2 is FQGNSA. The CDR3 covers 14 residues. Trimming left V 3 bases short and J 2 bases short, with 11 bases between. The CDR3 spells CASSLFGPAYEQYF. CDR3 nucleotides: TGTGCCAGCAGCTTGTTCGGTCCCGCCTACGAGCAGTACTTC.

J is TRBJ2-5 and V is TRBV19, with D unclear. Germline CDR1 LNHDA, CDR2 SQIVND (reference sequence). Deletions cut 4 bases from V and 6 bases from J, with 9 bases between. The CDR3 contains 12 residues. The CDR3 protein is CASSTVGKTQYF. The CDR3 coding sequence is TGTGCCAGTAGTACGGTGGGGAAGACCCAGTACTTC.

The sample holds many counts of this clonotype. The chain recombines TRBV19 with TRBJ1-5; D may be TRBD1 (5 bases). The CDR3 sequence is 15 residues long. Germline V CDR1 and CDR2: LNHDA, SQIVND (reference sequence). Trimming removed 5 bases from V and 0 bases from J, with 11 bases in between. This chain's CDR3 is CASSPRRDSNQPQHF. The DNA of the CDR3 is TGTGCCAGTAGTCCCCGCAGGGATAGCAATCAGCCCCAGCATTTT.

This clonotype was picked up many times. The chain combines TRBV2 with TRBJ1-2; D is unresolved. This CDR3 has 12 residues. CDR1 SNHLY and CDR2 FYNNEI come from the germline V gene. The V end was cut by 7 bases, the J end by 0 bases, with 6 bases between. CDR3 residues: CASIFTNYGYTF. The CDR3, as DNA: TGTGCCAGCATTTTTACTAACTATGGCTACACCTTC.

The chain carries TRBV4-1 and TRBJ2-2, with 11 bases matching TRBD2. The CDR3 is 18 residues long. J lost 7 bases, V lost 0 bases, and 10 bases had no gene match. Germline CDR1 reads MGHRA; CDR2 reads YSYEKL. The DNA of the CDR3 is TGCGCCAGCAGCCAAGAAGCCCCCGGGACTAGCGGAGGCGGGGAGCTGTTTTTT. Translated: CASSQEAPGTSGGGELFF.

The sample holds many counts of this clonotype. The chain has TRBV6-1 and TRBJ2-3; D is unclear. The CDR3 runs to 12 residues. The V end lost 6 bases, the J end lost 9 bases, and 13 bases lay between the germline ends. Germline CDR1 MNHNS, CDR2 SASEGT. CDR3 protein: CASRANVGTQYF. The CDR3, as DNA: TGTGCCAGCAGAGCAAACGTGGGGACGCAGTATTTT.

This clonotype was detected ten times or more. The J gene is TRBJ2-2, the V gene TRBV10-1; the D gene is possibly TRBD1 (6 bases). V lost 3 bases and J 6 bases, leaving 17 bases between the germline ends. The V gene's germline CDR1 is WNHNN and CDR2 SYGVQD (reference sequence). The CDR3 is 16 residues long. DNA for the CDR3: TGCGCCAGCAGTGACTCGCTAACAACAGGGTCCGGGGAGCTGTTTTTT. Translated, it gives CASSDSLTTGSGELFF.

The chain links TRBV11-2 to TRBJ1-1; D uncertain. The CDR3 is made up of 15 amino acids. Germline CDR1 and CDR2: SGHAT and FQNNGV. V was pared by 5 bases and J by 0 bases, with 13 bases between. The CDR3 nucleotides read TGTGCCAGCAGCCCTCCGCGGGTGGTGAACACTGAAGCTTTCTTT. Its translation: CASSPPRVVNTEAFF.

Worth noting for this clonotype: No DNA is shown, since the ends of the CDR3 on it are uncertain; the CDR3 is the one TCRdb lists. The chain couples TRBV3-1 to TRBJ2-5; TRBD2, as called in the table, went unchecked against the DNA. Germline V CDR1 and CDR2: LGHDT, YNNKEL (reference sequence). The CDR3 is 19 residues long, ends included. The CDR3 sequence: CASSFYICSATPPGLTEHF.

This clonotype was seen repeatedly, ten times or more. This chain joins TRBV10-2 and TRBJ1-1; a weak D match, TRBD1 (5 bases). Trimming shortened V by 3 bases and J by 1 base, and 6 bases separated the two germline ends. The germline V gene encodes CDR1 WSHSY and CDR2 SAAADI. The CDR3 contains 13 residues. The CDR3 sequence: CASSDTGNTEAFF. The CDR3 bases are TGCGCCAGCAGTGATACAGGGAACACTGAAGCTTTCTTT.

This clonotype was picked up many times. This chain links TRBV19 with TRBJ2-2; TRBD2 agrees at 12 bases. The germline gives CDR1 LNHDA, CDR2 SQIVND (reference sequence). The CDR3 has 16 amino acids. The ends lost 7 bases at V and 5 bases at J; junction bases unmatched: 8. The DNA of the CDR3 is TGTGCCAGTATGCGACTAGCGGGAGTTGGTACCGGGGAGCTGTTTTTT. Its translation is CASMRLAGVGTGELFF.

Ten or more counts support this clonotype. The CDR3 DNA reads as TGTGCCAGCAGTTTGCCCAGCGGATGGGACGAGCAGTACTTC. Protein: CASSLPSGWDEQYF. The V call is TRBV28, the J call TRBJ2-7, with D tentatively TRBD2 (5 bases). V was clipped by 3 bases and J by 5 bases, with 14 bases between them. Germline V lookup: CDR1 MDHEN, CDR2 SYDVKM. This CDR3 contains 14 residues.

This clonotype occurred many times. The chain uses TRBV19 and TRBJ2-2, with TRBD1 identical over 7 bases. From germline, CDR1 is LNHDA and CDR2 SQIVND (reference sequence). The CDR3 has 15 amino acids. Germline trimming cut 6 bases from V and 4 bases from J; bases unmatched to any gene: 8. The CDR3 DNA reads as TGTGCCAGTAGGGATCCGGGACAGATCACCGGGGAGCTGTTTTTT. Translation: CASRDPGQITGELFF.

This clonotype was seen many times. The V call is TRBV5-1, the J call TRBJ2-1, with TRBD2 identical over 8 bases. CDR3 length: 17 residues. V dropped 3 bases and J dropped 4; count of bases not matched to a gene: 12. CDR1 and CDR2 from the germline V gene are SGHRS and YFSETQ. The CDR3 DNA reads TGCGCCAGCAGCTGGGGGCAGCGGGAGAGGTTTTACAATGAGCAGTTCTTC. Its translation: CASSWGQRERFYNEQFF.

Comment on this clonotype: Compared with germline, one end of the junction differs, possibly owing to a read error. This chain uses TRBV5-1 with TRBJ2-7, with TRBD2 as a possible D gene (6 bases). Germline V gene sequence: CDR1 SGHRS, CDR2 YFSETQ. The CDR3 is 15 residues long. The CDR3 is CASSLVAGSSFEQYF. DNA for the CDR3: TGCGCCAGCAGCTTGGTGGCGGGGAGCTCCTTCGAGCAGTACTTC.

The chain carries TRBV15 and TRBJ2-3; the D gene is possibly TRBD1 (5 bases). The CDR3 loop spans 15 amino acids. Germline V gives CDR1 LNHNV, CDR2 YYDKDF (reference sequence). The V end lost 5 bases, the J end lost 2 bases, and 14 bases lay between the germline ends. CDR3 nucleotides: TGTGCCACCAGCGCAGACAGCCGATTCACAGATACGCAGTATTTT. Protein product: CATSADSRFTDTQYF. The entire variable domain, with the rest obtained from reference TRBV15 and TRBJ2-3, is as follows: DAMVIQNPRYQVTQFGKPVTLSCSQTLNHNVMYWYQQKSSQAPKLLFHYYDKDFNNEADTPDNFQSRRPNTSFCFLDIRSPGLGDTAMYLCATSADSRFTDTQYFGPGTRLTVL.

V usage is TRBV7-2 and J usage is TRBJ2-5, with D perhaps given as TRBD1 or TRBD2 (5 bases each). The CDR3 consists of 15 residues. Germline V gene lookup returns CDR1 SGHTA and CDR2 FQGNSA. V dropped 0 bases and J dropped 5 bases, with 13 bases sitting between them. This CDR3 is CASSLAAGRVETQYF. DNA of the CDR3: TGTGCCAGCAGCTTAGCGGCGGGCAGGGTGGAGACCCAGTACTTC.

The CDR3 DNA sequence: TGTGCCATCAGTGAGATCACAGATACGCAGTATTTT. Translated: CAISEITDTQYF. The chain joins TRBV10-3 to TRBJ2-3; D call uncertain. The V end lost 2 bases, the J end lost 2 bases, and 2 bases lay between the germline ends. This CDR3 spans 12 amino acids. Germline V lookup: CDR1 ENHRY, CDR2 SYGVKD.

This chain connects TRBV20-1 to TRBJ2-3, with D possibly matching TRBD1 (6 bases). The CDR3 loop spans 16 amino acids. V was cut by 0 bases and J by 4 bases, with 17 bases left in between. Germline V lookup: CDR1 DFQATT, CDR2 SNEGSKA (reference sequence). The CDR3 bases are TGCAGTGCTAGAGATGAGGATCAGGGGCCCGCAGATACGCAGTATTTT. Translation: CSARDEDQGPADTQYF.

Ten or more counts support this clonotype. This rearrangement joins TRBV28 to TRBJ2-7; the D is unclear. Germline V gene data show CDR1 as MDHEN and CDR2 as SYDVKM. The CDR3 loop spans 13 amino acids. V lost 2 bases and J 5 bases, leaving 10 bases between the germline ends. CDR3 sequence: CASSLGVPDEQYF. The CDR3 DNA follows: TGTGCCAGCAGTTTAGGGGTTCCAGACGAGCAGTACTTC.

This rearrangement joins TRBV4-3 to TRBJ2-4; D is unclear. This CDR3 comprises 16 residues. The V end lost 1 base, the J end lost 0 bases, and 10 bases lay between the germline ends. Germline V lookup: CDR1 LGHNA, CDR2 YSLEER. The CDR3 coding sequence is TGCGCCAGCAGCCAAGCGAACGAACTAGCCAAAAACATTCAGTACTTC. Translated, it gives CASSQANELAKNIQYF.

The chain carries TRBV27 and TRBJ2-3; 8 nucleotides match TRBD2. The germline V gene has CDR1 MNHEY and CDR2 SMNVEV (reference sequence). J gave up 4 bases and V 7 bases, and 10 bases lay outside the gene matches. This CDR3 comprises 15 residues. The CDR3 coding sequence is TGTGCCAGCACGGTCAGGGGTAGCGGGGCAGATACGCAGTATTTT. Encoded protein: CASTVRGSGADTQYF.

This clonotype has at least ten counts. The genes are TRBV2 and TRBJ2-1; 8 nucleotides match TRBD2. Germline lookup yields CDR1 SNHLY and CDR2 FYNNEI. J lost 1 base, V lost 3 bases, and 2 bases had no gene match. The length of the CDR3 is 15 residues. CDR3 nucleotides: TGTGCCAGCAGTGAGCGGGAGGCGTCCTACAATGAGCAGTTCTTC. Translating gives CASSEREASYNEQFF.

The chain employs TRBV4-1 and TRBJ2-3; 10 nucleotides line up with TRBD2. Germline V CDR1 and CDR2: MGHRA, YSYEKL. The CDR3 sequence is 17 residues long. After removal of 1 base from V and 2 bases from J, the junction contained 6 bases not matched to a gene. The CDR3: CASSQVSGRALTDTQYF. The CDR3 nucleotides read TGCGCCAGCAGCCAAGTGAGCGGGAGGGCCCTCACAGATACGCAGTATTTT.

This clonotype has ten or more counts. The J gene is TRBJ2-3, the V gene TRBV5-1; a possible D gene is TRBD2 (6 bases). Per germline, CDR1 SGHRS and CDR2 YFSETQ. This CDR3 has 16 residues. V was shortened by 4 bases and J by 4 bases, with 19 bases between the two germline ends. The CDR3 is CASSTQAAGWADTQYF. The DNA of the CDR3 is TGCGCCAGCAGCACCCAGGCGGCGGGATGGGCAGATACGCAGTATTTT. Using reference TRBV5-1 and TRBJ2-3 for the parts outside the CDR3, the full variable domain is KAGVTQTPRYLIKTRGQQVTLSCSPISGHRSVSWYQQTPGQGLQFLFEYFSETQRNKGNFPGRFSGRQFSNSRSEMNVSTLELGDSALYLCASSTQAAGWADTQYFGPGTRLTVL.

This clonotype was seen a few times. V usage is TRBV7-6 and J usage is TRBJ2-6; tentatively, D is TRBD1 (5 bases). Trimming removed 1 base from V and 8 bases from J, with 12 bases in between. Germline-derived CDR1 and CDR2 are SGHVS and FNYEAQ. The CDR3 is 15 residues long. The CDR3 is CASSLGRLGPNVLTF. The CDR3, as DNA: TGTGCCAGCAGCTTAGGACGATTGGGGCCCAACGTCCTGACTTTC. Full variable domain (remainder filled in from reference TRBV7-6 and TRBJ2-6): GAGVSQSPRYKVTKRGQDVALRCDPISGHVSLYWYRQALGQGPEFLTYFNYEAQQDKSGLPNDRFSAERPEGSISTLTIQRTEQRDSAMYRCASSLGRLGPNVLTFGAGSRLTVL.

With regard to this clonotype: Just one base apart from a much larger clone, this may be a read error. The chain combines TRBV11-2 with TRBJ1-3, with TRBD1 identical over 9 bases. The trim removed 9 bases at V and 3 bases at J, leaving 9 bases unmatched. CDR3 length equals 15 residues. The germline V gene encodes CDR1 SGHAT and CDR2 FQNNGV. The CDR3 bases are TGTGCCAGGAGCCCGGGACAGGGCTATGGAAACACCATATATTTT. Its protein product is CARSPGQGYGNTIYF.

There are many counts of this clonotype. The chain links TRBV6-1 to TRBJ1-3, with unresolved D. Trimming stripped 4 bases from V and 0 bases from J, with 10 bases between. Germline V gives CDR1 MNHNS, CDR2 SASEGT. The CDR3 runs to 15 residues. CDR3 bases: TGTGCCAGCAGTGCGTCTGGCGGCTCTGGAAACACCATATATTTT. Its translation: CASSASGGSGNTIYF.